A selection of T cell receptor beta chains follows, all from one sample in a study of blood T cell repertoires in COVID-19. Data came from immunoSEQ multiplex PCR; TCRdb stores just in-frame clones and leaves some out. Of roughly 190,000 clones detected, around 91% appear once; the ten largest clones hold roughly 0.77%. Sequencing input: PBMCs or T cells enriched from blood (not recorded which). All receptors derive from a woman aged 18-30 years who had recovered from COVID-19. Both conserved end residues are part of each CDR3. A D gene is named only where the DNA matches it firmly. The size field is filled for only some rows; it gives once, few, many or a size class.

D: TRBD2; V: TRBV15; J: TRBJ2-3; size: -; DNA: TGTGCCACCAGCAGAGCGGGGGAGGGGCAGTATTTT; CDR3: CATSRAGEGQYF
D: -; V: TRBV5-1; J: TRBJ1-2; size: -; DNA: TGCGCCAGCAGCTTGGGCAGGACTAACTATGGCTACACCTTC; CDR3: CASSLGRTNYGYTF
D: TRBD2; V: TRBV5-1; J: TRBJ2-1; size: -; DNA: TGCGCCAGCAGCTGGGGACTAGCGGGCGGGGATGAGCAGTTCTTC; CDR3: CASSWGLAGGDEQFF
D: -; V: TRBV29-1; J: TRBJ1-1; size: once; DNA: TGCAGCGCACGATCCGGTTACACTGAAGCTTTCTTT; CDR3: CSARSGYTEAFF
D: -; V: TRBV15; J: TRBJ2-5; size: -; DNA: TGTGCCACCAGCAGGTCGAACGGGTACCAAGAGACCCAGTACTTC; CDR3: CATSRSNGYQETQYF
D: TRBD1; V: TRBV15; J: TRBJ1-5; size: -; DNA: TGTGCCACCAGCAGGACAGGGGGCAATCAGCCCCAGCATTTT; CDR3: CATSRTGGNQPQHF
D: TRBD1; V: TRBV7-2; J: TRBJ2-7; size: -; DNA: TGTGCCAGCAGCCCAGGACAGGTTGAGGACGAGCAGTACTTC; CDR3: CASSPGQVEDEQYF
D: TRBD2; V: TRBV28; J: TRBJ2-7; size: -; DNA: TGTGCCAGCAGTTTAGGAGGGTTCAGCGGGGCCGCTTTGGGCGAGCAGTACTTC; CDR3: CASSLGGFSGAALGEQYF
D: -; V: TRBV7-9; J: TRBJ1-4; size: once; DNA: TGTGCCAGCAGCCTCCCCGGCGGGGGATTCGAAAAACTGTTTTTT; CDR3: CASSLPGGGFEKLFF
D: -; V: TRBV7-9; J: TRBJ1-1; size: -; DNA: TGTGCCAGCAGCTACGGGGGGAACACTGAAGCTTTCTTT; CDR3: CASSYGGNTEAFF
D: TRBD1; V: TRBV6-5; J: TRBJ1-1; size: -; DNA: TGTGCCAGCAGCAAGGACAGGACCACTGAAGCTTTCTTT; CDR3: CASSKDRTTEAFF
D: TRBD1; V: TRBV27; J: TRBJ1-2; size: -; DNA: TGTGCCAGCAGTCCTACGGAGAGGGGGCCCGGCTACACCTTC; CDR3: CASSPTERGPGYTF
D: TRBD2; V: TRBV5-1; J: TRBJ2-3; size: -; DNA: TGCGCCAGCAGCCCGCCCGGACTAGCGGGAGTAACTAGCACAGATACGCAGTATTTT; CDR3: CASSPPGLAGVTSTDTQYF